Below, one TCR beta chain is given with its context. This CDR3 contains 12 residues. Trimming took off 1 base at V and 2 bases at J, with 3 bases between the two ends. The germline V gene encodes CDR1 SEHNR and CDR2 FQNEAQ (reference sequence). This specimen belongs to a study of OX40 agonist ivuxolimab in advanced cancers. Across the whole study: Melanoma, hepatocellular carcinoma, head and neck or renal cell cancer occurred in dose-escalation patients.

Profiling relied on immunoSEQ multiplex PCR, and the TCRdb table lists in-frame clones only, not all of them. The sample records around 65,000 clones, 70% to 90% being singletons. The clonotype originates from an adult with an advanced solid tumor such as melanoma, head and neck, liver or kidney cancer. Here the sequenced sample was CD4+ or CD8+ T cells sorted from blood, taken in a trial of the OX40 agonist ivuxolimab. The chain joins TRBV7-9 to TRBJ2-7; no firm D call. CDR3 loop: CASSLDPYEQYF. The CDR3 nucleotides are TGTGCCAGCAGCTTAGACCCCTACGAGCAGTACTTC.